This TCR beta chain was documented in a study of T-cell reconstitution after alpha-beta-depleted transplantation in children. Researchers prepared the TCRbeta library using unique molecular identifiers, the study reports. TCRdb re-called the PCR reads through MiXCR, storing one row per CDR3 protein. The sample contains 300,000 to 400,000 distinct CDR3 sequences, about 14% of which appear only once. This CDR3 spans 12 amino acids. Per the germline V gene, CDR1 is SQVTM and CDR2 is ANQGSEA. V was pared by 0 bases and J by 3 bases, with 4 bases between. This clonotype was observed a few times. This chain joins TRBV29-1 and TRBJ2-3; D is unclear. The TCR sequence derives from a human donor who donated a stem cell graft to a child with Fanconi anemia. This specimen was PBMCs, taken from the stem cell graft. CDR3 protein: CSVEEQTDTQYF. As DNA, the CDR3 is TGCAGCGTTGAAGAACAGACAGATACGCAGTATTTT.